In this sample, the clone carrying this T cell receptor beta chain turned up a few times. Its specificity is unknown. It was via CD45RO/CCR7/CD25/CD127/CD95/CD27 that CD4+ naive, central memory, regulatory and stem cell-like memory cells were sorted. The length of the CDR3 is 13 residues. Germline lookup yields CDR1 MNHEY and CDR2 SVGAGI. V lost 6 bases and J 2 bases, leaving 8 bases between the germline ends. Sequencing targeted expressed TCRB transcripts, as all isolated RNA had been reverse transcribed. Sequencing was performed with immunoSEQ multiplex PCR; in TCRdb, only in-frame clones are kept and a portion is missing. The data hold around 250,000 clones, with about 24% observed a single time. The sample comes from a study of beta chain features in type 1 diabetes. Regarding the study as a whole: PCR might favor shorter templates, but any such skew would affect patients and controls equally. When Type 1 diabetes patients were examined, their TCRB CDR3s proved moderately but significantly shorter in all four CD4+ subsets.

The sequenced sample was naive CD4+ T cells from blood. This sequence was found in a woman in her thirties with type 1 diabetes. V gene TRBV6-5 combines with J gene TRBJ2-1; D gene ambiguous. DNA for the CDR3: TGTGCCAGCAGGGCAGATCCCTACAATGAGCAGTTCTTC. This codes for CASRADPYNEQFF.